This T cell receptor beta chain was documented in a study of blood T cell repertoires in COVID-19. Study summary: COVID-19 samples, acute and convalescent, were from the United States, Italy and Spain.

Trimming left V 6 bases short and J 5 bases short, with 19 bases between. Looked up from germline, CDR1 is MDHEN and CDR2 is SYDVKM. CDR3 length equals 15 residues. Original data processing: Reference gene primer amplification in the assay estimated nucleated cell counts. Sequencing was performed with immunoSEQ multiplex PCR; in TCRdb, only in-frame clones are kept and a portion is missing. V and J calls and clone size are those listed in that table; D and trimming were worked out from the DNA. Among around 100,000 clones, about 90% were seen once, and the ten largest hold about 4.6%. This TCR derives from a human donor in a cohort sampled during active COVID-19. Sequenced: peripheral blood. The chain combines TRBV28 with TRBJ2-5; D not certain. CDR3 coding DNA: TGTGCCAGCAGGACCCTCAAGAAATTACAGGAGACCCAGTACTTC. It yields the protein CASRTLKKLQETQYF.